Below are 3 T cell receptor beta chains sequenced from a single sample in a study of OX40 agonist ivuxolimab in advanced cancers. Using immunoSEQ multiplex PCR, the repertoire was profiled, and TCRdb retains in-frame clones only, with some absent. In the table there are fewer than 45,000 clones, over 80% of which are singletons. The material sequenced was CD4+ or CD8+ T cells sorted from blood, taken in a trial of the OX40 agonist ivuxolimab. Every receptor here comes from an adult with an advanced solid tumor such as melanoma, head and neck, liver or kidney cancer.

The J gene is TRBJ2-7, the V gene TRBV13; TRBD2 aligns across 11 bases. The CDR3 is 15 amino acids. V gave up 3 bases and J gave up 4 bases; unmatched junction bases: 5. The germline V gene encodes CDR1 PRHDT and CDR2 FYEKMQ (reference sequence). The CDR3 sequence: CASSFRSGGAYEQYF. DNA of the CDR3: TGTGCCAGCAGCTTCCGTAGCGGGGGGGCGTACGAGCAGTACTTC. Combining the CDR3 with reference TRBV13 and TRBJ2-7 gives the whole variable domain AAGVIQSPRHLIKEKRETATLKCYPIPRHDTVYWYQQGPGQDPQFLISFYEKMQSDKGSIPDRFSAQQFSDYHSELNMSSLELGDSALYFCASSFRSGGAYEQYFGPGTRLTVT.

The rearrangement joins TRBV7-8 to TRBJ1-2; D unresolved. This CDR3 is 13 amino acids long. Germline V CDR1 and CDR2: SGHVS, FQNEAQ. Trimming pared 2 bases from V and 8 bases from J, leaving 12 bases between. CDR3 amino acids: CASSLSGLWGYTF. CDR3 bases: TGTGCCAGCAGCTTATCGGGTTTATGGGGCTACACCTTC.

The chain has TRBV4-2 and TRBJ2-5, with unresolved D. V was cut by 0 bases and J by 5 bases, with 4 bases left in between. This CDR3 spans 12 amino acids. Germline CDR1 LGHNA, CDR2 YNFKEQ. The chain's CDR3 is CASSQETETQYF. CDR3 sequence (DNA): TGTGCCAGCAGCCAAGAAACCGAGACCCAGTACTTC.